This record covers a single T cell receptor beta chain. Its specificity is unknown. The table came from immunoSEQ multiplex PCR; TCRdb's copy has only in-frame clones and leaves some out. The sample contains over 55,000 clones, about 90% of which appear only once. These data are taken from a study of graft-versus-host responses after intestinal transplantation. The V end was cut by 6 bases, the J end by 3 bases, with 12 bases between. The germline gives CDR1 KGHSH, CDR2 LQKENI. The CDR3 runs 14 residues. The chain couples TRBV18 to TRBJ1-5; a possible D gene is TRBD1 (5 bases). This TCR derives from a human donor who received an intestinal transplant. This specimen was unstimulated CD8+ T cells sorted from spleen or lymph node cells, taken before intestinal transplant. The chain's CDR3 is CASSDGTFNQPQHF. CDR3 nucleotides: TGTGCCAGCTCCGACGGGACTTTCAATCAGCCCCAGCATTTT.